Listed here is a single T cell receptor (beta chain). Its antigen is as yet unknown. Together with a sample-barcoded 5' primer, a J-beta primer mix was included in a second PCR lasting about 7 to 12 cycles. Each cDNA molecule, via a template-switch adaptor with 12 random nucleotides, was tagged. One entry per CDR3 protein results from TCRdb running MiXCR on the 5' RACE reads. The table includes approximately 1,000,000 distinct CDR3 sequences, 40% to 55% detected once. This sample is drawn from a study of blood T cells in healthy people across ages. Study-wide points: The long-lived group displayed more naive CD4+ cells, plus higher diversity, than the aged donors did.

Germline CDR1 and CDR2: SGDLS and YYNGEE. This CDR3 spans 15 amino acids. Trimming cost V 0 bases and J 4 bases, with 14 bases left between them. Source material: blood. The clonotype comes from a woman aged 60 to 75 in good health. V is TRBV9 and J is TRBJ2-7; perhaps TRBD1 as D (6 bases). Written as DNA, the CDR3 is TGTGCCAGCAGCGTAGGGGACCAGGGGTCTTACGAGCAGTACTTC. Residues: CASSVGDQGSYEQYF.